This T cell receptor beta chain was sequenced in a study of cytomegalovirus exposure and HLA in healthy donors. Overall study: Membership in the Caucasian-associated ancestry cluster was found for 65% to 85% of 398 genotyped donors.

Germline CDR1 SGDLS, CDR2 YYNGEE. After removal of 5 bases from V and 8 bases from J, the junction contained 10 bases not matched to a gene. CDR3 size: 15 residues. PCR amplification relied on 60 Vbeta primers (plus 13 Jbeta primers). The table came from immunoSEQ multiplex PCR; TCRdb's copy has only in-frame clones and leaves some out. The profile shows 150,000 to 200,000 clones, around 83% of them singletons. Notes on this clone: Its antigen remains unknown.

Whole-study findings and limits: HLA restriction was apparent for most CMV-associated TCR beta chains in a later analysis. Being indistinguishable, some V segments were excluded, TRBV6-2 and TRBV6-3 among them.

The origin of this receptor is a woman aged 45-65 years in good health and CMV-seropositive. Sequencing was performed on PBMCs. The J gene is TRBJ1-6, the V gene TRBV9; 7 bases match TRBD1. The CDR3 sequence is CASRRGDSGYSPLHF. DNA of the CDR3: TGTGCCAGCAGGAGGGGGGACAGCGGCTATTCACCCCTCCACTTT. Supplemented by reference TRBV9 and TRBJ1-6, the full variable domain reads DSGVTQTPKHLITATGQRVTLRCSPRSGDLSVYWYQQSLDQGLQFLIQYYNGEERAKGNILERFSAQQFPDLHSELNLSSLELGDSALYFCASRRGDSGYSPLHFGNGTRLTVT.